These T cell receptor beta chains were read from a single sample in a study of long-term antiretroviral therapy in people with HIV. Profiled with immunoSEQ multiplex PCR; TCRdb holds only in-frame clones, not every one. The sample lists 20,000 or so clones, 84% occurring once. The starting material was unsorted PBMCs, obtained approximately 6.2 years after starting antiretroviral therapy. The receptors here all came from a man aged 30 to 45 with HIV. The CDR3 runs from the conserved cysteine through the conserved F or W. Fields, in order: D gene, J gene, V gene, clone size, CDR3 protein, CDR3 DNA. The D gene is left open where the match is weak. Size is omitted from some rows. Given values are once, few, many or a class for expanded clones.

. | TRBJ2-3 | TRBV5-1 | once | CASSLPGTDTQYF | TGCGCCAGCAGCTTACCGGGCACAGATACGCAGTATTTT
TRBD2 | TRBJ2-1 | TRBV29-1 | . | CSTGLAGFEQFF | TGCAGCACCGGACTAGCGGGGTTCGAGCAGTTCTTC
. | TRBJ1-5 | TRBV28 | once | CASSSVDSEYSNQPQHF | TGTGCCAGCAGTTCAGTGGACAGCGAATATAGCAATCAGCCCCAGCATTTT
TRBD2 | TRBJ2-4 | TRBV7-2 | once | CASSLEGGSGLSAKNIQYF | TGTGCCAGCAGCTTAGAGGGCGGGAGTGGGTTATCGGCCAAAAACATTCAGTACTTC
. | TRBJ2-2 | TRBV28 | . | CASSFGRGNTGELFF | TGTGCCAGCAGTTTCGGCAGGGGAAACACCGGGGAGCTGTTTTTT
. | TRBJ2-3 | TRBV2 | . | CASNEGTADTQYF | TGTGCCAGCAACGAGGGAACGGCAGATACGCAGTATTTT
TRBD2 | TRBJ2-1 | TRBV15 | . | CATSIVLGGSNEQFF | TGTGCCACCAGCATTGTCTTGGGGGGGAGCAATGAGCAGTTCTTC
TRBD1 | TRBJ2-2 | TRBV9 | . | CASCRGTGTGELFF | TGTGCCAGCTGTAGGGGGACAGGCACCGGGGAGCTGTTTTTT
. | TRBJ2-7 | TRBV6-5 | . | CASSYYPDGVAYEQYF | TGTGCCAGCAGTTACTACCCAGATGGCGTAGCCTACGAGCAGTACTTC
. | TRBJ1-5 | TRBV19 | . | CASGPGGLGRNQPQHF | TGTGCCAGTGGACCTGGGGGGTTGGGTCGCAATCAGCCCCAGCATTTT
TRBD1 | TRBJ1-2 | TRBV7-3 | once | CASSLSRDSLGGYTF | TGTGCCAGCAGCTTAAGCCGGGACAGCTTAGGTGGCTACACCTTC
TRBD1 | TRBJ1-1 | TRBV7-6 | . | CASSFNTGGTEAFF | TGTGCCAGCAGTTTTAACACAGGGGGTACTGAAGCTTTCTTT
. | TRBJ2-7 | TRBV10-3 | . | CAISESGGTPLEQYF | TGTGCCATCAGTGAGTCTGGGGGGACACCTCTGGAGCAGTACTTC
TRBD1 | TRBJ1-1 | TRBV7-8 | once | CASSFEPAGGYKNTEAFF | TGTGCCAGCAGCTTTGAGCCGGCAGGGGGCTACAAGAACACTGAAGCTTTCTTT
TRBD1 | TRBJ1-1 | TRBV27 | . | CACRQGRPEAFF | TGTGCCTGCCGACAGGGCAGACCTGAAGCTTTCTTT
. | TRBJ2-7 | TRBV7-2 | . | CASSHPQARGNEQYF | TGTGCCAGCAGCCACCCTCAGGCCAGGGGCAACGAGCAGTACTTC
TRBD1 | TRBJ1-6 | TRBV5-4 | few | CASSSDRVLSYNSPLHF | TGTGCCAGCAGCTCGGACAGGGTACTATCGTATAATTCACCCCTCCACTTT
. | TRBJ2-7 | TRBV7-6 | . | CASSLGSLGSYEQYF | TGTGCCAGCAGCTTAGGGTCACTGGGGTCCTACGAGCAGTACTTC
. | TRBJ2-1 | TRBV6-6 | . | CAVGYNEQFF | TGTGCCGTCGGGTACAATGAGCAGTTCTTC
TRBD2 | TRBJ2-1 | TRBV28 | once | CASREREFDEQFF | TGTGCCAGCAGAGAGCGGGAGTTCGATGAGCAGTTCTTC
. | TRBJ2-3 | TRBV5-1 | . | CASSLSGSDTQYF | TGCGCCAGCAGCTTGTCAGGGTCAGATACGCAGTATTTT
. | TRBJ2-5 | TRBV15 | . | CATSRDGRQETQYF | TGTGCCACCAGCAGAGACGGACGCCAAGAGACCCAGTACTTC
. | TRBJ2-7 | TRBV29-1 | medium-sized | CSVVFLESGYEQYF | TGCAGCGTTGTCTTTCTTGAATCGGGATACGAGCAGTACTTC
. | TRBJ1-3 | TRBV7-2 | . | CASSLVGTPGNTIYF | TGTGCCAGCAGCTTAGTCGGGACGCCTGGAAACACCATATATTTT
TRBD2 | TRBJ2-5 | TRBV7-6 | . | CASSLGSSGGLSGTQYF | TGTGCCAGCAGCTTAGGTTCGAGCGGGGGGCTCTCGGGGACCCAGTACTTC
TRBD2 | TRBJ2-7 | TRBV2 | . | CASTYSGRGAEQYF | TGTGCCAGCACGTATAGCGGGAGGGGCGCCGAGCAGTACTTC
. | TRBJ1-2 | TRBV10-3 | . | CAINSASNYGYTF | TGTGCCATCAATAGCGCGTCCAATTATGGCTACACCTTC
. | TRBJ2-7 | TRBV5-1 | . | CASSFPLGEQYF | TGCGCCAGCAGCTTCCCCCTTGGCGAGCAGTACTTC